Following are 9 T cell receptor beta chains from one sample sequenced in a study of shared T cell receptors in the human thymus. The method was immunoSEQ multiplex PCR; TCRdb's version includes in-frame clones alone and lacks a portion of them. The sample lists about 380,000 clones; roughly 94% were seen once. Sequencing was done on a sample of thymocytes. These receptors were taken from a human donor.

The chain's CDR3 is CASSPAGTSGNNEQFF. The CDR3 DNA sequence: TGTGCCAGCAGCCCAGCAGGGACTAGCGGGAACAATGAGCAGTTCTTC. This chain uses TRBV7-2 with TRBJ2-1; 13 nucleotides line up with TRBD2. CDR1 SGHTA and CDR2 FQGNSA come from the germline V gene. The trim removed 5 bases at V and 5 bases at J, leaving 6 bases unmatched. The CDR3 totals 16 residues.

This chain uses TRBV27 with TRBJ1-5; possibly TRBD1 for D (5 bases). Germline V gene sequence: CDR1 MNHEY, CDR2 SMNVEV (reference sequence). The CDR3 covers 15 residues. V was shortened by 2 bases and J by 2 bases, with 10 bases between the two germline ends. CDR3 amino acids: CASSLQGCGNQPQHF. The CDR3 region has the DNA TGTGCCAGCAGTTTACAGGGTTGTGGCAATCAGCCCCAGCATTTT.

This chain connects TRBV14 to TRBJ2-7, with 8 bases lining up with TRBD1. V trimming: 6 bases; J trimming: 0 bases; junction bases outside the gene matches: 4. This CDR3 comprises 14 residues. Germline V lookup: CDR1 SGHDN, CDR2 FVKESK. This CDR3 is CASSKTGVSYEQYF. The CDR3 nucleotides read TGTGCCAGCAGTAAGACAGGGGTCTCCTACGAGCAGTACTTC. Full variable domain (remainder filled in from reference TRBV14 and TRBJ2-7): EAGVTQFPSHSVIEKGQTVTLRCDPISGHDNLYWYRRVMGKEIKFLLHFVKESKQDESGMPNNRFLAERTGGTYSTLKVQPAELEDSGVYFCASSKTGVSYEQYFGPGTRLTVT.

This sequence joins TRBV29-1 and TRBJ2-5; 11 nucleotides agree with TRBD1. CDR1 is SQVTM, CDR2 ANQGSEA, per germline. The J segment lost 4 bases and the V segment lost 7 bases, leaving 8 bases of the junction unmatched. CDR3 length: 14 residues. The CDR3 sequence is CSDRRDRGLETQYF. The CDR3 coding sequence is TGCAGCGATCGCCGGGACAGGGGGTTAGAGACCCAGTACTTC.

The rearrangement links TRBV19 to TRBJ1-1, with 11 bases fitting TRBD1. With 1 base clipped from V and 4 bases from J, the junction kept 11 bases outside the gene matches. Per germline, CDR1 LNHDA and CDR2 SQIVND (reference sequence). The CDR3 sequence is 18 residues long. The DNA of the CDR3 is TGTGCCAGTAGTATAGCTTTCGGACAGGGGGCGGCGGGCACTGAAGCTTTCTTT. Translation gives CASSIAFGQGAAGTEAFF.

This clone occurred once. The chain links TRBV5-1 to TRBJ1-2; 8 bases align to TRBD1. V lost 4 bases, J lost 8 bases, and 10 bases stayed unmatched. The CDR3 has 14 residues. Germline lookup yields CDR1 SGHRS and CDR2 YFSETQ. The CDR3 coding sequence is TGCGCCAGCAGCCCACGACAGGGGATGGGGGGCTACACCTTC. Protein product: CASSPRQGMGGYTF.

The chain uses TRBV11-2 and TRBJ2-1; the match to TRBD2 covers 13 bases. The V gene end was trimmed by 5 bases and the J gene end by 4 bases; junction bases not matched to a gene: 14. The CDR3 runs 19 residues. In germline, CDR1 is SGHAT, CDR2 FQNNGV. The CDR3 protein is CASSRGTSGINSAYNEQFF. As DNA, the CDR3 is TGTGCCAGCAGCCGAGGGACTAGCGGGATCAACTCCGCATACAATGAGCAGTTCTTC.

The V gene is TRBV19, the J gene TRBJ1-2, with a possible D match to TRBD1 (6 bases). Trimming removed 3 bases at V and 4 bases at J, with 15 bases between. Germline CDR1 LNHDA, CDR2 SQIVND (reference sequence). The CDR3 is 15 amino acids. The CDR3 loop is CASSIGETGPYGYTF. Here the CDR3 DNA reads TGTGCCAGTAGTATCGGGGAGACAGGCCCCTATGGCTACACCTTC.

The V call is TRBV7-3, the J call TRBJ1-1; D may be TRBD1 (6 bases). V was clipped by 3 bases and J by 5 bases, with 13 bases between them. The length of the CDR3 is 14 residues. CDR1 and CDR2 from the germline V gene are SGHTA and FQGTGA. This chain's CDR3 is CASSLGHGGTEAFF. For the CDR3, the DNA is TGTGCCAGCAGCTTGGGACATGGGGGGACTGAAGCTTTCTTT. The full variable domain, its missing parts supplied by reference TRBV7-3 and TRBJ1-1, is GAGVSQTPSNKVTEKGKYVELRCDPISGHTALYWYRQSLGQGPEFLIYFQGTGAADDSGLPNDRFFAVRPEGSVSTLKIQRTERGDSAVYLCASSLGHGGTEAFFGQGTRLTVV.